These 22 T cell receptor beta chains share one sample of origin, sequenced in a study of blood T cell repertoires in COVID-19 (dated by TCRdb to the early 2020s). The library was produced with the immunoSEQ multiplex PCR assay. Drawn from immuneACCESS, this table holds only the in-frame rearrangements with V and J called that TCRdb kept. Clones are partly lost; checked studies trace under half to an unresolved V gene and leave the rest unexplained. This sample gives 250,000 to 300,000 clones in total; roughly nine tenths of them show up just once. About 12% of the sample is held by the ten biggest clonotypes. The sequenced sample consisted of peripheral blood. Source of these receptors: a woman aged 25-40 years with COVID-19, enrolled during active disease.

The chain recombines TRBV6-5 with TRBJ2-3, with D perhaps matching TRBD2 (6 bases). The CDR3 is 15 amino acids. Germline values: CDR1 MNHEY, CDR2 SVGAGI. V lost 6 bases, J lost 5 bases, and 18 bases lay in between. CDR3 amino acids: CASSETRVYLDTQYF. DNA of the CDR3: TGTGCCAGCAGCGAGACTAGAGTGTATTTAGATACGCAGTATTTT.

The sample holds a few counts of this clone. The chain carries TRBV5-1 and TRBJ2-7; 10 bases line up with TRBD2. This CDR3 has 16 amino acids. V gave up 4 bases and J gave up 4 bases; unmatched junction bases: 11. Per germline, CDR1 SGHRS and CDR2 YFSETQ. The CDR3 here is CASSPVLAGDLYEQYF. The CDR3 bases are TGCGCCAGCAGCCCTGTCCTAGCGGGGGATCTATACGAGCAGTACTTC.

V is TRBV5-5 and J is TRBJ2-1; the D gene is possibly TRBD2 (6 bases). V dropped 4 bases and J dropped 3 bases, with 17 bases sitting between them. Germline V gene data show CDR1 as SGHKS and CDR2 as YYEKEE (reference sequence). CDR3 length: 16 residues. The CDR3 nucleotides read TGTGCCAGCAGCCCTCGGACCGGGGGTAGCTACAATGAGCAGTTCTTC. Its translation: CASSPRTGGSYNEQFF.

J is TRBJ1-2 and V is TRBV18; D possibly corresponds to TRBD1 (6 bases). Germline-derived CDR1 and CDR2 are KGHSH and LQKENI. Trimming shortened V by 4 bases and J by 5 bases, and 17 bases separated the two germline ends. The CDR3 covers 15 residues. The CDR3: CASSLGQPLGYGYTF. CDR3 DNA: TGTGCCAGCTCACTCGGACAGCCCCTAGGGTATGGCTACACCTTC.

The J gene is TRBJ1-6, the V gene TRBV6-1, with D hard to call. There are 15 residues in the CDR3. Per germline, CDR1 MNHNS and CDR2 SASEGT. V was shortened by 3 bases and J by 8 bases, with 14 bases between the two germline ends. The CDR3 protein is CASSEWNRADSPLHF. In nucleotides, the CDR3 is TGTGCCAGCAGTGAGTGGAACAGAGCTGATTCACCCCTCCACTTT.

The chain couples TRBV4-1 to TRBJ2-7; D perhaps matches TRBD1 (6 bases). Deletions cut 4 bases from V and 3 bases from J, with 13 bases between. The CDR3 is 14 residues long. Looked up from germline, CDR1 is MGHRA and CDR2 is YSYEKL. CDR3 DNA: TGCGCCAGCAGCCCGATGGACAGTCTCTACGAGCAGTACTTC. Protein: CASSPMDSLYEQYF.

The genes are TRBV18 and TRBJ2-7, with 8 bases that match TRBD2. This CDR3 spans 15 amino acids. Per the germline V gene, CDR1 is KGHSH and CDR2 is LQKENI. With 0 bases clipped from V and 2 bases from J, the junction kept 3 bases outside the gene matches. The CDR3 DNA reads as TGTGCCAGCTCACCACCGTTAGCGGGGACCTACGAGCAGTACTTC. Translated, it gives CASSPPLAGTYEQYF.

The genes are TRBV28 and TRBJ1-2, with TRBD1 matching 7 bases. Unmatched junction bases numbered 10, after V lost 6 bases and J lost 0 bases. Germline V gives CDR1 MDHEN, CDR2 SYDVKM. The CDR3 spans 16 residues. The CDR3 loop reads CASRPRGGQPNYGYTF. The CDR3 region has the DNA TGTGCCAGCAGACCCCGAGGGGGACAGCCTAACTATGGCTACACCTTC.

The gene calls are TRBV28 and TRBJ2-3; TRBD2 is a possible D gene (5 bases). The CDR3 length is 12 residues. In germline, CDR1 is MDHEN, CDR2 SYDVKM. The ends were cut back, 5 bases at V and 7 bases at J, with 10 bases in the middle. CDR3 nucleotides: TGTGCCAGCAGTCTCCGGGGATATACGCAGTATTTT. This sequence encodes CASSLRGYTQYF.

V usage is TRBV7-6 and J usage is TRBJ2-7; D possibly corresponds to TRBD2 (7 bases). The CDR3 is 15 residues long. V dropped 5 bases and J dropped 0 bases, with 14 bases sitting between them. The germline V gene encodes CDR1 SGHVS and CDR2 FNYEAQ. CDR3 coding DNA: TGTGCCAGCAGCCAGGGGCGGGGGTCCTCCTACGAGCAGTACTTC. Translated, it gives CASSQGRGSSYEQYF.

The gene calls are TRBV5-4 and TRBJ2-1; maybe TRBD1 (6 bases). V dropped 6 bases and J dropped 6 bases, with 19 bases sitting between them. The germline V gene encodes CDR1 SGHNT and CDR2 YYREEE (reference sequence). The CDR3 runs 15 residues. The CDR3 nucleotides are TGTGCCAGCACCTCAGGGGACCCGTCATCCAATGAGCAGTTCTTC. Protein sequence: CASTSGDPSSNEQFF.

The chain combines TRBV7-9 with TRBJ2-3; no firm D call. Germline CDR1 reads SEHNR; CDR2 reads FQNEAQ (reference sequence). The CDR3 length is 14 residues. Trimming removed 5 bases from V and 4 bases from J, with 13 bases in between. The CDR3 bases are TGTGCCAGCAGCGCTCGGTCGCGTTCAGATACGCAGTATTTT. This codes for CASSARSRSDTQYF. Complete variable domain (other parts from reference TRBV7-9 and TRBJ2-3): DTGVSQNPRHKITKRGQNVTFRCDPISEHNRLYWYRQTLGQGPEFLTYFQNEAQLEKSRLLSDRFSAERPKGSFSTLEIQRTEQGDSAMYLCASSARSRSDTQYFGPGTRLTVL.

This clone was picked up a small number of times. The chain has TRBV5-1 and TRBJ2-1; 7 positions agree with TRBD2. The CDR3 covers 14 residues. Looked up from germline, CDR1 is SGHRS and CDR2 is YFSETQ. After removal of 2 bases from V and 8 bases from J, the junction contained 7 bases not matched to a gene. The CDR3 nucleotides are TGCGCCAGCAGCTTACTAGCGACTCGGGATGAGCAGTTCTTC. This encodes CASSLLATRDEQFF. The full variable domain, rest sourced from reference TRBV5-1 and TRBJ2-1, is KAGVTQTPRYLIKTRGQQVTLSCSPISGHRSVSWYQQTPGQGLQFLFEYFSETQRNKGNFPGRFSGRQFSNSRSEMNVSTLELGDSALYLCASSLLATRDEQFFGPGTRLTVL.

The chain employs TRBV9 and TRBJ1-4, with TRBD1 matching over 7 bases. Per the germline V gene, CDR1 is SGDLS and CDR2 is YYNGEE. This CDR3 region has 14 residues. Unmatched junction bases numbered 5, after V lost 1 base and J lost 8 bases. This CDR3 reads CASSVRDSGEKLFF. CDR3 in DNA: TGTGCCAGCAGCGTAAGGGACAGTGGGGAAAAACTGTTTTTT.

The chain uses TRBV7-9 and TRBJ1-1; 8 nucleotides line up with TRBD1. The CDR3 length is 14 residues. Germline lookup yields CDR1 SEHNR and CDR2 FQNEAQ (reference sequence). The ends lost 5 bases at V and 4 bases at J; junction bases unmatched: 6. The chain's CDR3 is CASSKTQGATEAFF. DNA for the CDR3: TGTGCCAGCAGCAAGACTCAGGGGGCCACTGAAGCTTTCTTT.

This clone was seen only a few times. CDR3 bases: TGCAGCGTAGGGACAGGGGCGGGAGATACGCAGTATTTT. It specifies CSVGTGAGDTQYF. The rearrangement uses TRBV29-1 and TRBJ2-3; 10 nucleotides line up with TRBD1. J was trimmed by 5 bases and V by 6 bases; bases with no gene match: 5. Germline V gives CDR1 SQVTM, CDR2 ANQGSEA. The CDR3 totals 13 residues.

V is TRBV7-2 and J is TRBJ1-4, with D hard to call. Germline-derived CDR1 and CDR2 are SGHTA and FQGNSA. The CDR3 covers 12 residues. The germline V and J ends were trimmed by 1 base and 8 bases, with 5 bases remaining between them. The CDR3 nucleotides are TGTGCCAGCAGCTTAGATAAAGAAAAACTGTTTTTT. This encodes CASSLDKEKLFF.

This chain joins TRBV10-1 and TRBJ2-1; D may be TRBD1 (6 bases). The germline CDR1 and CDR2 sequences are WNHNN and SYGVQD (reference sequence). The V end was cut by 3 bases, the J end by 12 bases, with 18 bases between. The CDR3 sequence is 14 residues long. CDR3 residues: CASSDPGETLRQFF. CDR3 nucleotides: TGCGCCAGCAGTGACCCAGGGGAGACTTTAAGGCAGTTCTTC.

The chain links TRBV19 to TRBJ1-1, with D possibly being TRBD1 (5 bases). Trimming removed 5 bases at V and 6 bases at J, with 16 bases between. The germline V gene has CDR1 LNHDA and CDR2 SQIVND (reference sequence). The CDR3 sequence is 14 residues long. Written as DNA, the CDR3 is TGTGCCAGTAGTTGGGCACTACAGGCATCTGAAGCTTTCTTT. The encoded protein is CASSWALQASEAFF.

The rearrangement links TRBV14 to TRBJ2-7, with 8 positions matching TRBD1. CDR1 and CDR2 (germline): SGHDN, FVKESK. CDR3 size: 13 residues. V lost 7 bases, J lost 5 bases, and 7 bases stayed unmatched. The CDR3 coding sequence is TGTGCCAGCACCCGGGACAGGAGCAACGAGCAGTACTTC. Residues: CASTRDRSNEQYF.

The chain employs TRBV7-6 and TRBJ1-6, with D hard to call. V lost 5 bases to trimming and J lost 4 bases, with 15 bases between them. The length of the CDR3 is 16 residues. Germline loops: CDR1 SGHVS, CDR2 FNYEAQ. For the CDR3, the DNA is TGTGCCAGCAGCCGCCAAGCTTCCGGGTATAATTCACCCCTCCACTTT. Translated, it gives CASSRQASGYNSPLHF.

V gene TRBV19 combines with J gene TRBJ2-7; D may be TRBD2 (5 bases). The CDR3 totals 13 residues. Germline assignment: CDR1 LNHDA and CDR2 SQIVND (reference sequence). V lost 2 bases and J lost 7, with 12 bases in between. CDR3 coding DNA: TGTGCCAGTAGTATACGTACTAGAGGGGAGCAGTACTTC. Residues: CASSIRTRGEQYF. Based on the CDR3 plus reference TRBV19 and TRBJ2-7, the full variable domain is DGGITQSPKYLFRKEGQNVTLSCEQNLNHDAMYWYRQDPGQGLRLIYYSQIVNDFQKGDIAEGYSVSREKKESFPLTVTSAQKNPTAFYLCASSIRTRGEQYFGPGTRLTVT.